This T cell receptor (beta chain) comes out of a study of cytomegalovirus exposure and HLA in healthy donors. This clone was found once. The germline V gene encodes CDR1 SGHVS and CDR2 FNYEAQ. The ends were cut back, 3 bases at V and 9 bases at J, with 9 bases in the middle. The CDR3 spans 12 residues. 13 Jbeta primers and 60 Vbeta primers were used for the PCR. Profiling relied on immunoSEQ multiplex PCR, and the TCRdb table lists in-frame clones only, not all of them. The sample includes tens of thousands of clones, less than 85% of them seen just once. Sequencing was carried out using PBMCs. The TCR was taken from a woman between 50 and 59 years old in good health and CMV-seropositive. The rearrangement links TRBV7-6 to TRBJ2-1, with a weak D call TRBD1 (6 bases). The CDR3 DNA reads as TGTGCCAGCAGCTTTACAGGGTTTGAGCAGTTCTTC. This sequence encodes CASSFTGFEQFF.